This T cell receptor (beta chain) was sequenced in a study of PD-1 blockade in classical Hodgkin lymphoma. Study outcomes and limitations: Some patients began nivolumab under 1 year after ASCT. These patients were excluded from later analyses. Repertoires differed for reasons still undefined, possibly disease activity or prior therapy.

On this clone itself: What it binds is not known. One end of the junction is discordant with germline, which a read error may explain.

This CDR3 comprises 15 residues. Germline CDR1 SSHAT, CDR2 FNYEAQ (reference sequence). Here immunoSEQ multiplex PCR was the method, and the copy in TCRdb shows in-frame clones only, minus some. This table holds about 21,000 clones, 75% to 90% found once. Time point noted: cycle 4 day 1 (C4D1), after five to seven weeks of nivolumab. Following autologous stem cell transplantation, relapse occurred in every patient, and exposure to brentuximab vedotin varied. Sequenced here: peripheral blood mononuclear cells (PBMCs), sampled before the fourth cycle of nivolumab. This rearrangement joins TRBV7-7 to TRBJ1-5; tentative D call: TRBD1 (5 bases). This clonotype was sampled from a human donor with classical Hodgkin lymphoma. CDR3 in DNA: TGTGCTAGCAGCCCCGGAGACAGTTGCAATCAGCCCCAGCATTTT. Residues: CASSPGDSCNQPQHF.